This T cell receptor beta chain was obtained from a study of blood T cell repertoires in COVID-19 (dated by TCRdb to the early 2020s). Broadly, across the study: Samples from collaborators originated in the United States, Italy and Spain and spanned both the acute and convalescent phases of COVID-19. The repertoires were made available in a free public database intended to serve as a resource for research on the immune response to SARS-CoV-2. The material from the prospective study consisted of cDNA or gDNA derived from T cells, B-cell-depleted T cells, or PBMCs. HLA class I and class II types, where available, came from metadata supplied by the sample provider rather than from assay-based typing. Subjects who had been exposed to COVID-19, were actively infected with it, or had recovered from it provided the deeply sampled blood TCRbeta repertoires that made up the dataset. The samples were drawn from two sources: the first 160 participants of the ongoing ImmuneRACE study, and some 1,300 subjects contributed by 6 global collaborators. Nearly every sample came with metadata listing a de-identified subject ID, COVID-19 status, age in years and sex.

Participants in the prospective study were enrolled through a virtual design, were aged roughly 18 to 95 years, and lived in approximately 24 United States geographic areas. Cohort assignment in the prospective study relied on participant-reported clinical history from a screening survey and a study questionnaire. ImmuneRACE Cohort 3 recovered participants were defined by two consecutive negative NP/OP PCR tests, healthcare professional clearance, or symptom resolution. In the prospective study, mobile phlebotomists collected whole blood, serum and a nasopharyngeal or oropharyngeal swab from each participant. Additional blood draws and questionnaires over an approximately 2-month period could optionally be provided by prospective study participants. Before DNA extraction, blood samples from the prospective study were shipped at room temperature or frozen. Based on the germline V gene, the CDR1 and CDR2 sequences are SGHTA and FQGNSA. Trimming removed 5 bases from V and 4 bases from J; the gene matches leave 5 bases unexplained. The CDR3 sequence holds 15 residues, the cysteine and phenylalanine included. Solely the CDR3 DNA is kept, with 45 bases framed from the first base.

The immunoSEQ Assay, a bias-controlled multiplex PCR, was used to amplify TCRbeta CDR3 regions from genomic DNA. In the original analysis: The number of nucleated cells in each sample was estimated by amplification of reference gene primers within the assay. Sequence reads were collapsed and filtered to measure the absolute abundance of every unique TCRbeta CDR3 rearrangement. Productive Simpson clonality was computed per sample as the square root of Simpson's diversity index over productive rearrangements. TCRdb holds this immuneACCESS table with in-frame rearrangements only. Some clones are missing; in checked studies, unresolved V genes explain under half, and the rest has no known cause. Clone size and the V and J calls come from that table; the DNA yielded D and trimming. This sample comprises fewer than 400,000 clones, 85% to 90% of them detected only once. In total, the top ten clones hold approximately 9.3% of the sample.

Comment on this clone: It lacks a known antigen. Nothing much larger sits one base from this clone, and base qualities are not available.

Overall study outcomes, separate from this receptor: How much clinical and demographic metadata was included differed by source and by participant, and the metadata was provided uncurated.

This TCR was sampled from a woman aged 45-60 years who had recovered from COVID-19. Recombination joined TRBV7-2 with TRBJ1-2; TRBD1 lines up with 12 middle nucleotides. What was sequenced was PBMCs or T cells enriched from blood (not recorded which). The bases are TGTGCCAGCAGCGAGGGACAGGGGGCAGCCTATGGCTACACCTTC. It translates to CASSEGQGAAYGYTF. With the portions outside the CDR3 filled from the reference TRBV7-2 and TRBJ1-2 genes, the complete variable region becomes GAGVSQSPSNKVTEKGKDVELRCDPISGHTALYWYRQSLGQGLEFLIYFQGNSAPDKSGLPSDRFSAERTGGSVSTLTIQRTQQEDSAVYLCASSEGQGAAYGYTFGSGTRLTVV.